This T cell receptor (beta chain) was found in a study of cytomegalovirus exposure and HLA in healthy donors (dated by TCRdb to the late 2010s). Context from the whole study: An earlier analysis of several hundred of the donors reported 276 Gb of sequence data and around 110 million unique TCR beta sequences from about 179 million T cells. A later genetic analysis took genome-wide SNP genotypes for about 55% of the roughly 700 donors and used that subset as a discovery cohort. Typing coverage differed by locus: A, B, C, DRB1 and DQB1 were typed in about 620-640 donors, DQA1 in about 560, DPA1 in around 610, and DPB1 in just under 490. Because of strong linkage in the cohort, roughly 5 DR-DQ haplotypes were treated as single units for association and clustering. Every discovery cohort repertoire had been produced on one sequencing platform. To predict cytomegalovirus infection status, the study combined high-throughput TCR immunosequencing, statistical association of individual TCRs with disease status, and machine learning. On average, 235,054 unique TCR beta nucleotide sequences were sequenced per donor among 350 to 400 genotyped donors of the cohort, with roughly 18% of those sequences being non-productive. An early release that covered around 590 HLA-typed donors contained approximately 300 gigabases of sequencing data and roughly 84 million unique TCR sequences. Rather than drawing on any new phenotypic data, the later analysis identified candidate immune exposures from TCR beta sequences and the way those sequences occurred across donors. An earlier analysis of 500 to 750 of the donors applied high-throughput TCR beta sequencing to assess whether each TCR beta V gene segment acted as functional or pseudogenic. Among the approximately 400 genotyped donors, 81% belonged to the genetic ancestry cluster associated with self-reported Caucasian donors. In addition to the first cohort of 650 to 800 subjects, a separate validation cohort of under 150 different subjects was used. A later analysis re-analyzed previously published TCR beta repertoires from 666 donors and added high-resolution HLA genotyping to study TCR occurrence patterns. The aim of the study was to test whether cataloging public T cell receptors could identify signatures of past pathogen exposure. Donor age, sex, ethnicity and CMV serostatus were compiled together with the repertoire data. Class I and class II HLA loci were covered by the typing at four-digit resolution. Using immunosequencing, the study profiled T cell repertoires from fewer than 850 subjects and related those repertoires to cytomegalovirus serostatus.

CDR1 and CDR2 were assigned from the germline V gene as SNHLY and FYNNEI. Including the terminal cysteine and phenylalanine, the CDR3 comprises 14 residues. CDR3 DNA only is kept here, 42 bases in frame from base 1. At the junction V is shortened by 7 bases and J by 5 bases, with 17 bases in between. Library construction relied on the immunoSEQ multiplex PCR assay. A mixture of 60 forward primers for TCR Vbeta segments and 13 reverse primers for TCR Jbeta segments was used in the multiplex PCR. The CDR3 region of rearranged TCR beta genes was amplified from genomic DNA with a multiplex PCR assay. Amplified TCR beta libraries were sequenced as 87-base-pair reads on the Illumina HiSeq System. The study's own analysis went as follows. Across the 500 to 700 repertoires, a later analysis counted 78 million or so unique TCR beta chains, roughly 11 million of which were shared by at least two donors. Raw reads were error-corrected and collapsed into unique sequences by a nearest-neighbor algorithm in which closely related sequences were merged to remove PCR and sequencing errors. CDR3 sequences were aligned to IMGT reference sequences to assign V, D and J gene segments. Each retained sequence needed at least a six-nucleotide match to both a V gene segment and a J gene segment. A rearrangement was called productive if the CDR3 had no stop codons and remained in frame with V and J, and every other rearrangement was called non-productive. CDR3 was defined according to IMGT convention as the region running from the second conserved V-encoded cysteine to the conserved J-encoded phenylalanine. In an earlier analysis of around 570 of the donors, sequences lacking an unambiguous match to a single V gene segment were excluded. An earlier analysis of several hundred of the donors called V segments functional above 56.7% productive rearrangements and segregating when the between-donor standard deviation exceeded 5%. A statistical classification framework was built for diagnosing cytomegalovirus status from the catalog of TCR beta chain sequences. A later analysis assigned V and J genes by comparing TCR nucleotide sequences with IMGT/GENE-DB human TR gene sequences. In a later analysis, CDR3 sequences and most-parsimonious VDJ recombination scenarios were assigned using the TCRdist pipeline. A later analysis defined each TCR beta chain by its CDR3 amino acid sequence plus V-gene family, and excluded reads lacking a unique V-gene family. A later analysis removed several hundred highly shared, low-generation-probability nucleotide sequences to deal with suspected cross-contamination and a sequencing artifact. In a later analysis, a clonal expansion index for each public chain was calculated from normalized within-repertoire ranks of inferred template counts. In a later analysis, generation probabilities were computed with a VDJ recombination model fitted to out-of-frame rearrangements, and the resulting probabilities were checked against IGoR. A later analysis scored TCR-TCR, TCR-HLA and TCR-CMV co-occurrence with hypergeometric tests, applying a repertoire-size bias correction to TCR pairs. A later analysis estimated false discovery rates by permuting HLA or CMV assignments 20 times. In a later analysis, co-occurring TCRs were grouped using DBSCAN, and TCRdist sequence similarity was added for clustering within HLA-allele-positive subsets. Repertoires with fewer than 30,000 or more than 120,000 public chains were left out of co-occurrence clustering, as were about five repertoires with anomalous nucleotide sharing. TCRdb's version of the immuneACCESS table is confined to in-frame rearrangements and falls short of the full clone set. An unresolved V gene accounts for under half of the shortfall where checked; the remainder is of unknown origin. That table gives V, J and clone size, and the DNA gave D and trimming. Here the sample has roughly 290,000 clones; approximately 80% occur a single time. Clones ranked in the top ten supply about 0.3% of the sample.

What the work shows at the level of the full study, not this receptor alone: Because HLA typing was missing for some donors at each locus, association tests included only the typed subset. The cohort was sequenced for TCR beta chains only, and without alpha or paired-chain data the features that could be detected were limited. In a later analysis, TCR association rates were found to vary across HLA loci, with the most associated TCRs seen for DRB1 alleles and the fewest for HLA-C alleles. A later analysis reported that several top co-occurrence clusters appeared linked to parvovirus B19, influenza, CMV and Epstein-Barr virus. In an earlier analysis of some 500 of the donors, most TCR beta V segments appeared in productive rearrangements about 87% or about 30% of the time, broadly matching IMGT annotations. When HLA alleles, especially DR and DQ, strongly co-occurred, attributing TCR associations to individual alleles was difficult. Because counts were too low, roughly 16 rarely observed V segments, including chromosome 9 orphons, were left out of the earlier analysis of 500 to 750 of the donors. The 87-base-pair reads could not distinguish some IMGT-functional V segments, including TRBV6-2 and TRBV6-3, so those segments were excluded. Sequencing depth was assumed to be roughly uniform across donors in the presence/absence analyses, though that assumption may not hold. In a later analysis, most CMV-associated TCR beta chains were found to appear HLA-restricted, with HLA associations seemingly driven largely by CMV exposure. A further reported finding was that TCR beta sequences accurately predicted the HLA-A and HLA-B alleles for most subjects in the first cohort. Most TCR sequences were observed very rarely across donors, whereas some public TCRs were present in many individuals. Compared with equally common non-associated chains, HLA-associated TCR beta chains in a later analysis were more clonally expanded and had lower generation probabilities. A few of the identified cytomegalovirus-associated TCR beta chains were confirmed in vitro to be specific for cytomegalovirus antigens. A total of 164 TCR beta chains were listed by the study as associated with cytomegalovirus. Linkage disequilibrium might explain the correlated functional status among segregating V segments, but an unknown experimental factor could not be ruled out. The classifier was reported to diagnose cytomegalovirus status with high specificity and sensitivity in both the original cohort and the validation cohort. Compared with the 666-donor mean, donors in an Asian-associated ancestry cluster had fewer N-insertions in productive TCRs, according to a later genetic analysis. A later analysis associated 17,000 or so TCR beta sequences with specific HLA alleles at a false discovery rate of 0.05. The sequencing pipeline was judged likely to have produced a cluster of highly shared sequence variants as a technical artifact. The authors suggested that the approach could potentially be generalized to other disease states and immunological phenotypes. In a later genetic analysis, a missense DCLRE1C variant was associated with V-gene and J-gene trimming of TCR beta chains, and the association was replicated in an independent cohort. The only immune exposure information available for the cohort was CMV serostatus.

The cohort comprised 710 or so healthy bone marrow donors. Cohort members were all nominally healthy when sampled, although unrecorded immune exposures were likely present. The donor was CMV seronegative and belonged to the group of over 350 seronegative cohort members. Each donor provided a peripheral blood sample, and peripheral blood mononuclear cells were used for TCR beta sequencing. Genomic DNA was extracted from the blood cell samples with the Qiagen DNeasy Blood Extraction Kit. In the case of this clone: What this receptor recognizes is not known. No quality values exist for individual bases; no much larger clone is one base distant.

The TCR comes from a girl aged 2 to 10 in good health and CMV-seronegative. The sequence links TRBV2 to TRBJ1-1, and perhaps TRBD1 as D gene, on 5 matching bases. The sample comprised PBMCs. The DNA is TGTGCCAGCACGTGGAGGGGAGGTTCAACTGAAGCTTTCTTT. Its amino acids are CASTWRGGSTEAFF.